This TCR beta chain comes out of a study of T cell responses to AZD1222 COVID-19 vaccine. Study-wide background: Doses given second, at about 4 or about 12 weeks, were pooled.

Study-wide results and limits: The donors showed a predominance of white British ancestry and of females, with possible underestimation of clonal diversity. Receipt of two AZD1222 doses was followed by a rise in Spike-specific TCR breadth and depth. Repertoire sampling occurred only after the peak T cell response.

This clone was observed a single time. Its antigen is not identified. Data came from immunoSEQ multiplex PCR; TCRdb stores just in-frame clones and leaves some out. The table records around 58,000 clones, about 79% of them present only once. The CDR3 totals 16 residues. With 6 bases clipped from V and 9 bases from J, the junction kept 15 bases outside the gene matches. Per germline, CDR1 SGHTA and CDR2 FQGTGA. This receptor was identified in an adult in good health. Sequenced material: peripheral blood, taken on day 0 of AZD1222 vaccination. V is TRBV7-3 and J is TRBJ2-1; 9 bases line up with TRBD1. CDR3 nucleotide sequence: TGTGCCAGCAGATCTACCGGGACAGGGTTTATTAGTGAGCAGTTCTTC. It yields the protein CASRSTGTGFISEQFF.